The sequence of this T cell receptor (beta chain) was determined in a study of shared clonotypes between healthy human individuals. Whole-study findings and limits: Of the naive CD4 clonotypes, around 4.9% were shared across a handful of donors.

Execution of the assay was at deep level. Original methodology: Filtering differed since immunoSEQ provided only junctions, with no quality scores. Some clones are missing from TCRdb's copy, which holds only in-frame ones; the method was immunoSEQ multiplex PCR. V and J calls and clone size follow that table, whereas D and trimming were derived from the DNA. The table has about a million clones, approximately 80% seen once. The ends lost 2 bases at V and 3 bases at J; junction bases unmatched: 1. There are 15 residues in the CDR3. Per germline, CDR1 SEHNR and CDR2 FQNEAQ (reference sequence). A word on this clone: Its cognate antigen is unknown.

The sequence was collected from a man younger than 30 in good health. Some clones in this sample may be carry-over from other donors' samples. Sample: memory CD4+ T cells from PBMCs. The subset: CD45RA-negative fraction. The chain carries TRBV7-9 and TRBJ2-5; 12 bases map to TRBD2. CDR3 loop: CASSLRLAGEETQYF. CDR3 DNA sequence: TGTGCCAGCAGCTTAAGACTAGCGGGAGAAGAGACCCAGTACTTC. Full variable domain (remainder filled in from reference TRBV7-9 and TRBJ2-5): DTGVSQNPRHKITKRGQNVTFRCDPISEHNRLYWYRQTLGQGPEFLTYFQNEAQLEKSRLLSDRFSAERPKGSFSTLEIQRTEQGDSAMYLCASSLRLAGEETQYFGPGTRLLVL.